This TCR beta chain was observed in a study of blood T cell repertoires in COVID-19. Study details: Samples of COVID-19 (acute and convalescent) were obtained from the United States, Italy and Spain. Sources were T cells, B-cell-depleted T cells, or PBMCs; the material itself was cDNA or gDNA.

The CDR3 runs to 13 residues. V shed 4 bases and J shed 5 bases, with 12 bases lying between them. Germline V CDR1 and CDR2: SGHDT, YYEEEE. The assay was immunoSEQ multiplex PCR, and TCRdb's table has in-frame clones only and misses some. Of about 380,000 clones in the sample, over 75% were seen once. The receptor was isolated from a man aged 25-45 years who had recovered from COVID-19. The sample consisted of PBMCs or T cells enriched from blood (not recorded which). V usage is TRBV5-6 and J usage is TRBJ1-2, with D possibly matching TRBD1 (6 bases). CDR3 nucleotides: TGTGCCAGCAGCCCGATACAGGGTTATGGCTACACCTTC. The encoded protein is CASSPIQGYGYTF.